These T cell receptor beta chains were read from a single sample in a study of molecular identifiers for immune sequencing clone quantification. TCRdb reprocessed the PCR reads via MiXCR and lists one record per CDR3 protein. The table lists 100,000 or so distinct CDR3 sequences, 35% to 40% of them singletons. The sample consisted of naive CD8+ T cells from blood, with Jurkat cell RNA spiked in. The origin of the receptors is a human donor in good health. Some libraries in this study had Jurkat cell RNA spiked in. Each CDR3 is given with its conserved first and last residue. D genes are given only for firm matches. Clone size is not always given. Where it is, it says once, few, many or a class for expanded clones.

many	.	TRBV7-9	TRBJ1-4	CASSLGSRGEKLFF	TGTGCCAGCAGCTTAGGGTCGAGGGGCGAAAAACTGTTTTTT
few	TRBD1	TRBV13	TRBJ2-2	CASSFGTDNTGELFF	TGTGCCAGCAGCTTCGGGACAGATAACACCGGGGAGCTGTTTTTT
many	.	TRBV4-3	TRBJ2-3	CASSQDPEGNHADTQYF	TGCGCCAGCAGCCAAGATCCCGAAGGGAATCACGCAGATACGCAGTATTTT
.	.	TRBV20-1	TRBJ2-5	CSASPGETQYF	TGCAGTGCTAGCCCAGGAGAGACCCAGTACTTC
many	.	TRBV7-6	TRBJ2-6	CASSLAGSGANVLTF	TGTGCCAGCAGCTTAGCAGGGTCTGGGGCCAACGTCCTGACTTTC
.	.	TRBV4-3	TRBJ2-1	CASSHQGGSYNEQFF	TGCGCCAGCAGTCATCAGGGGGGATCCTACAATGAGCAGTTCTTC
few	.	TRBV5-4	TRBJ2-1	CASSRSGLPIHNEQFF	TGTGCCAGCAGCAGATCCGGGCTCCCAATCCACAATGAGCAGTTCTTC
few	.	TRBV28	TRBJ2-7	CASSPLGSSLFEQYF	TGTGCCAGCAGTCCCTTGGGGTCTTCCTTATTCGAGCAGTACTTC
many	.	TRBV7-9	TRBJ1-4	CASSLGGAEKLFF	TGTGCCAGCAGCTTAGGAGGGGCCGAAAAACTGTTTTTT
.	.	TRBV11-3	TRBJ2-4	CASSLGGGGNDGIQYF	TGTGCCAGCAGCTTAGGGGGTGGCGGGAATGATGGCATTCAGTACTTC
many	.	TRBV4-1	TRBJ1-5	CASSQVGWSNQPQHF	TGCGCCAGCAGCCAAGTTGGGTGGAGCAATCAGCCCCAGCATTTT
many	TRBD1	TRBV28	TRBJ2-3	CATWSGTGGVDTQYF	TGTGCCACCTGGTCCGGGACAGGGGGCGTAGATACGCAGTATTTT
.	.	TRBV6-2/TRBV6-3	TRBJ2-1	CASNDVSYNEQFF	TGTGCCAGCAACGATGTTTCCTACAATGAGCAGTTCTTC
.	TRBD1	TRBV7-2	TRBJ2-7	CASSLGDRIPYEQYF	TGTGCCAGCAGCTTGGGGGACAGGATCCCCTACGAGCAGTACTTC
once	.	TRBV12-3/TRBV12-4	TRBJ1-1	CVSSLFSTEAFF	TGTGTCAGCAGTTTATTCTCCACTGAAGCTTTCTTT
many	.	TRBV2	TRBJ2-3	CASTQDGTQYF	TGTGCCAGCACCCAGGACGGTACGCAGTATTTT
.	TRBD1	TRBV20-1	TRBJ1-5	CSATGGQLSNQPQHF	TGCAGTGCTACGGGGGGACAGCTGAGCAATCAGCCCCAGCATTTT
few	TRBD2	TRBV4-1	TRBJ2-3	CASSLRLAGADTQYF	TGCGCCAGCAGCCTGCGACTAGCGGGAGCAGATACGCAGTATTTT
few	.	TRBV9	TRBJ1-2	CASSVGDGGAGYTF	TGTGCCAGCAGCGTAGGGGATGGAGGGGCTGGCTACACCTTC
many	TRBD2	TRBV4-3	TRBJ2-3	CASSSLAGVQDTQYF	TGCGCCAGCAGCTCCCTAGCGGGAGTGCAAGATACGCAGTATTTT
few	TRBD2	TRBV7-9	TRBJ2-5	CASNKPTSGRVETQYF	TGTGCCAGCAACAAGCCGACTAGCGGGAGGGTGGAGACCCAGTACTTC
few	.	TRBV7-8	TRBJ2-1	CASSLWEWGNEQFF	TGTGCCAGCAGCTTATGGGAGTGGGGAAATGAGCAGTTCTTC
few	TRBD1	TRBV12-3/TRBV12-4	TRBJ2-7	CASSFVRGPYEQYF	TGTGCCAGCAGTTTTGTCAGGGGGCCCTACGAGCAGTACTTC
few	TRBD2	TRBV28	TRBJ2-3	CASSSGTSGRAVEDTQYF	TGTGCCAGCAGTTCTGGGACTAGCGGGAGGGCCGTCGAAGATACGCAGTATTTT
.	.	TRBV10-3	TRBJ2-1	CVILLSSSYNEQFF	TGTGTCATCTTGTTGTCCAGCTCCTACAATGAGCAGTTCTTC
.	.	TRBV7-6	TRBJ2-1	CASSLDGGTSVQFF	TGTGCCAGCAGCTTAGATGGGGGTACCTCAGTGCAGTTCTTC
many	.	TRBV2	TRBJ1-5	CASSSRVRQPQHF	TGTGCCAGCAGCAGCAGGGTACGGCAGCCCCAGCATTTT
.	.	TRBV25-1	TRBJ2-3	CASCENPWQATDTQYF	TGTGCCAGCTGTGAAAATCCGTGGCAGGCGACAGATACGCAGTATTTT
.	TRBD1	TRBV27	TRBJ1-4	CASSFFPYHPGTARKLFF	TGTGCCAGCAGTTTTTTTCCCTACCACCCCGGGACAGCACGAAAACTGTTTTTT
few	.	TRBV10-1	TRBJ2-7	CASRGDTSYEQYF	TGCGCCAGCAGGGGGGACACCTCCTACGAGCAGTACTTC
.	TRBD1	TRBV4-1	TRBJ2-3	CASSQPGQGGDTQYF	TGCGCCAGCAGCCAACCGGGACAGGGTGGCGATACGCAGTATTTT
.	.	TRBV20-1	TRBJ2-7	CSATGAEGSPPYGQYF	TGCAGTGCTACGGGGGCGGAGGGCAGTCCGCCCTACGGGCAGTACTTC
few	.	TRBV6-5	TRBJ2-2	CASSYSVGGELFF	TGTGCCAGCAGTTACTCGGTGGGGGGGGAGCTGTTTTTT
many	.	TRBV7-9	TRBJ2-2	CASSFGGELFF	TGTGCCAGCAGCTTTGGCGGGGAGCTGTTTTTT
.	.	TRBV11-2	TRBJ2-7	CASSGGTEPYEQYF	TGTGCCAGCAGCGGAGGGACAGAACCTTACGAGCAGTACTTC
.	.	TRBV19	TRBJ2-3	CASSMASSTDTQYF	TGTGCCAGTAGTATGGCGTCTAGCACAGATACGCAGTATTTT
.	TRBD2	TRBV11-2	TRBJ2-7	CASSLLAGAEQYF	TGTGCCAGCAGCTTGCTAGCGGGAGCAGAGCAGTACTTC
.	TRBD2	TRBV15	TRBJ2-2	CATRAAGADTGELFF	TGTGCCACCAGGGCAGCGGGAGCGGACACCGGGGAGCTGTTTTTT
.	.	TRBV28	TRBJ2-1	CASSPTNYNEQFF	TGTGCCAGCAGTCCCACAAACTACAATGAGCAGTTCTTC
.	TRBD2	TRBV4-1	TRBJ2-3	CASGAGTSVGWDTQYF	TGCGCCAGCGGAGCCGGGACTAGCGTTGGGTGGGATACGCAGTATTTT
few	TRBD1	TRBV12-3/TRBV12-4	TRBJ1-3	CASRRYIGGRGNTIYF	TGTGCCAGCAGAAGATACATAGGGGGCCGGGGTAACACCATATATTTT
few	TRBD1	TRBV11-2	TRBJ1-5	CASSLHPTGGVNQPQHF	TGTGCCAGCAGCCTACACCCGACAGGGGGGGTCAATCAGCCCCAGCATTTT
many	.	TRBV29-1	TRBJ2-2	CSVEERRDQNTGELFF	TGCAGCGTTGAAGAAAGGAGAGACCAGAACACCGGGGAGCTGTTTTTT
few	.	TRBV6-5	TRBJ2-7	CASSYAGGPYEQYF	TGTGCCAGCAGTTACGCTGGGGGACCCTACGAGCAGTACTTC
few	.	TRBV5-6	TRBJ2-1	CASSWPGLRLGEQFF	TGTGCCAGCAGCTGGCCGGGACTCCGCTTGGGTGAGCAGTTCTTC
.	TRBD2	TRBV6-1	TRBJ2-1	CASRTTSGSSEQFF	TGTGCCAGCAGAACCACTAGCGGGAGCAGTGAGCAGTTCTTC
.	.	TRBV2	TRBJ1-5	CASSEAVLGPQHF	TGTGCCAGCAGTGAAGCGGTGCTAGGGCCCCAGCATTTT
.	TRBD1	TRBV2	TRBJ2-7	CASRESTGTIIYEQYF	TGTGCCAGCAGGGAGTCGACAGGGACCATTATCTACGAGCAGTACTTC
few	TRBD2	TRBV6-6	TRBJ2-5	CASSYRTSGSSVTQYF	TGTGCCAGCAGTTACCGGACTAGCGGGAGTAGTGTGACCCAGTACTTC
few	.	TRBV12-3/TRBV12-4	TRBJ2-5	CASSFSGGDFETQYF	TGTGCCAGCAGTTTTTCAGGGGGGGATTTTGAGACCCAGTACTTC
few	.	TRBV27	TRBJ2-3	CASSRPGFDTQYF	TGTGCCAGCAGTCGCCCCGGTTTTGATACGCAGTATTTT